These 29 T cell receptor beta chains came from one sample sequenced in a study of T cells after yellow fever vaccination. A single record per CDR3 protein comes from TCRdb applying MiXCR to the 5' RACE reads. The sample holds 46,000 or so distinct CDR3 sequences, more than 6% seen once. This specimen was PBMCs, either bulk or a sorted T-cell subset (CD4+, CD8+, memory, or dextramer-sorted; not recorded which), taken 45 days after the yellow fever booster vaccination. The receptor set was obtained from a man in his thirties or forties who received the YFV17D yellow fever vaccine.

This clonotype showed up many times. This rearrangement joins TRBV10-3 to TRBJ2-7, with D maybe TRBD1 (6 bases). The germline V and J ends were trimmed by 8 bases and 1 base, with 12 bases remaining between them. This CDR3 is 13 amino acids long. Germline assignment: CDR1 ENHRY and CDR2 SYGVKD. This CDR3 is CAIGLDRSYEQYF. In DNA, the CDR3 is TGTGCCATCGGCCTGGACAGATCCTACGAGCAGTACTTC.

The chain has TRBV18 and TRBJ1-5; tentative D call: TRBD1 (6 bases). The CDR3 has 15 amino acids. Trimming removed 4 bases at V and 5 bases at J, with 15 bases between. The V gene's germline CDR1 is KGHSH and CDR2 LQKENI. The CDR3 bases are TGTGCCAGCTCACTAAAGGGGGAATTCGATCAGCCCCAGCATTTT. Translating it yields CASSLKGEFDQPQHF.

V usage is TRBV20-1 and J usage is TRBJ2-7; the match to TRBD1 covers 9 bases. The CDR3 runs 13 residues. J gave up 9 bases and V 6 bases, and 12 bases lay outside the gene matches. In germline, CDR1 is DFQATT, CDR2 SNEGSKA (reference sequence). The CDR3, as DNA: TGCAGTGCACCGCCTGGACAGGGGTTGGTGCAGTACTTC. This gives the protein CSAPPGQGLVQYF.

The chain carries TRBV5-4 and TRBJ1-2, with D perhaps TRBD1 (5 bases). The germline V and J ends were trimmed by 4 bases and 8 bases, with 18 bases remaining between them. Germline CDR1 reads SGHNT; CDR2 reads YYREEE (reference sequence). The CDR3 contains 14 residues. The CDR3 loop is CASSTQTGLLGYTF. Written as DNA, the CDR3 is TGTGCCAGCAGCACCCAAACAGGACTCCTAGGCTACACCTTC.

This clonotype has ten or more counts. V is TRBV5-1 and J is TRBJ2-4; possible D gene TRBD2, 5 bases. The CDR3 has 15 residues. Trimming took 0 bases from V and 0 from J, leaving 7 bases between them. The germline V gene has CDR1 SGHRS and CDR2 YFSETQ. CDR3 amino acids: CASSLDAGAKNIQYF. DNA for the CDR3: TGCGCCAGCAGCTTGGATGCGGGAGCCAAAAACATTCAGTACTTC.

This clonotype came up many times. The chain links TRBV20-1 to TRBJ2-1; no clear D. Trimming removed 0 bases from V and 3 bases from J, with 9 bases in between. The length of the CDR3 is 14 residues. Germline CDR1 reads DFQATT; CDR2 reads SNEGSKA (reference sequence). The CDR3 region has the DNA TGCAGTGCTAGAGATCTTTCCAACTACAATGAGCAGTTCTTC. This codes for CSARDLSNYNEQFF.

This clonotype has ten or more counts. The V gene is TRBV5-1, the J gene TRBJ2-2; maybe TRBD2 (5 bases). CDR3 length equals 16 residues. CDR1 and CDR2 from the germline V gene are SGHRS and YFSETQ. The V gene lost 0 bases and the J gene lost 4 bases, with 13 bases spanning the gap. CDR3 sequence reads: CASSLGSGIGTGELFF. As DNA, the CDR3 is TGCGCCAGCAGCTTGGGTTCGGGAATCGGCACCGGGGAGCTGTTTTTT. Supplemented by reference TRBV5-1 and TRBJ2-2, the full variable domain reads KAGVTQTPRYLIKTRGQQVTLSCSPISGHRSVSWYQQTPGQGLQFLFEYFSETQRNKGNFPGRFSGRQFSNSRSEMNVSTLELGDSALYLCASSLGSGIGTGELFFGEGSRLTVL.

V usage is TRBV4-1 and J usage is TRBJ2-5; no firm D call. Between the trimmed V and J ends, which lost 0 bases and 0 bases, there was a span of 8 bases. The CDR3 is made up of 15 amino acids. Germline V CDR1 and CDR2: MGHRA, YSYEKL. Written as DNA, the CDR3 is TGCGCCAGCAGCCAAGATAGGATTAACCAAGAGACCCAGTACTTC. Its protein is CASSQDRINQETQYF.

This clonotype came up many times. J is TRBJ2-1 and V is TRBV6-1; possible D gene TRBD1, 5 bases. Trimming cost V 3 bases and J 13 bases, with 10 bases left between them. Germline V CDR1 and CDR2: MNHNS, SASEGT. This CDR3 has 11 residues. As DNA, the CDR3 is TGTGCCAGCAGTGAGCCGACAGTACAGTTCTTC. This codes for CASSEPTVQFF.

In this sample, this clonotype turned up many times. The chain uses TRBV4-3 and TRBJ1-1; 7 bases match TRBD1. The CDR3 has 16 residues. V lost 3 bases to trimming and J lost 0 bases; unmatched junction nucleotides: 7. Germline-derived CDR1 and CDR2 are LGHNA and YSLEER. The CDR3 DNA follows: TGCGCCAGCAGCCACAGACAGGGACTAATGAACACTGAAGCTTTCTTT. Encoded protein: CASSHRQGLMNTEAFF.

This clonotype occurred many times. This chain uses TRBV15 with TRBJ2-3, with D tentatively TRBD1 or TRBD2 (5 bases each). Germline V gives CDR1 LNHNV, CDR2 YYDKDF (reference sequence). The CDR3 is 17 residues long. V was pared by 5 bases and J by 4 bases, with 22 bases between. In nucleotides, the CDR3 is TGTGCCACCAGCCCACGGGACCTATCACTAGTCCCAGATACGCAGTATTTT. Translated: CATSPRDLSLVPDTQYF.

The chain joins TRBV12-3 or TRBV12-4 to TRBJ2-7; TRBD2 might be the D (6 bases). V dropped 6 bases and J dropped 6 bases, with 15 bases sitting between them. This CDR3 is 13 amino acids long. The CDR3 loop reads CASRRSSGSEQYF. CDR3 nucleotides: TGTGCCAGCAGGAGGTCGAGCGGGTCCGAGCAGTACTTC.

Many counts were recorded for this clonotype. The chain combines TRBV10-3 with TRBJ2-1; no clear D. The V gene's germline CDR1 is ENHRY and CDR2 SYGVKD. The CDR3 extends over 13 amino acids. V lost 5 bases and J 6 bases, leaving 11 bases between the germline ends. CDR3 in amino acids: CAISMAGGNEQFF. The CDR3 DNA reads as TGTGCCATCAGTATGGCCGGTGGCAATGAGCAGTTCTTC.

The chain's CDR3 is CASSLGSSGRYNEQFF. CDR3 DNA: TGTGCCAGCAGCTTGGGATCGAGCGGGCGGTACAATGAGCAGTTCTTC. V gene TRBV5-6 combines with J gene TRBJ2-1, with D perhaps TRBD2 (6 bases). The V end lost 0 bases, the J end lost 4 bases, and 14 bases lay between the germline ends. CDR3 length: 16 residues. The germline gives CDR1 SGHDT, CDR2 YYEEEE.

This clonotype was seen many times. The rearrangement uses TRBV20-1 and TRBJ1-2; 7 nucleotides line up with TRBD1. CDR1 is DFQATT, CDR2 SNEGSKA, per germline (reference sequence). The CDR3 covers 13 residues. V lost 3 bases to trimming and J lost 12 bases; unmatched junction nucleotides: 13. The CDR3 here is CSARRTGTVADTF. The CDR3 DNA reads TGCAGTGCTAGGAGGACCGGGACAGTCGCAGACACCTTC.

Remarks on this clonotype: The junction shows a germline mismatch at one end, possibly a read error. V and J are TRBV20-1 and TRBJ2-1, with 11 bases fitting TRBD2. Germline CDR1 reads DFQATT; CDR2 reads SNEGSKA (reference sequence). The CDR3 is made up of 11 amino acids. CDR3 nucleotides: TGCAGTGCTAGACAACAACTAGCGGGAGATTTC. Residues: CSARQQLAGDF.

The table lists this clonotype with a few counts. This chain connects TRBV7-9 to TRBJ1-1, with D unresolved. CDR3 length: 15 residues. Germline V gene lookup returns CDR1 SEHNR and CDR2 FQNEAQ (reference sequence). Trimming pared 2 bases from V and 6 bases from J, leaving 16 bases between. The DNA for the CDR3 is TGTGCCAGCAGCTTAAGGGTTGGGGAGCTCTCTGAAGCTTTCTTT. This codes for CASSLRVGELSEAFF.

This clonotype came up many times. The J gene is TRBJ1-5, the V gene TRBV12-3 or TRBV12-4; D gene ambiguous. This CDR3 has 13 amino acids. Trimming left V 5 bases short and J 6 bases short, with 11 bases between. The CDR3 nucleotides are TGTGCCAGCAGTCCGAGTCTGGGTCAGCCCCAGCATTTT. This translates into CASSPSLGQPQHF.

This clonotype appeared many times. The chain couples TRBV6-5 to TRBJ1-2, with no clear D. Trimming took 4 bases from V and 4 from J, leaving 16 bases between them. The CDR3 runs to 15 residues. Germline V lookup: CDR1 MNHEY, CDR2 SVGAGI. Written as DNA, the CDR3 is TGTGCCAGCAGTTTTGACCCGGAGCCGACCTATGGCTACACCTTC. Translation: CASSFDPEPTYGYTF.

This clonotype came up many times. The chain links TRBV7-2 to TRBJ1-5; D is unclear. The CDR3 is 14 amino acids. Trimming pared 3 bases from V and 3 bases from J, leaving 9 bases between. Germline CDR1 SGHTA, CDR2 FQGNSA. CDR3 protein: CASSFGNTNQPQHF. The DNA of the CDR3 is TGTGCCAGCAGCTTCGGGAATACCAATCAGCCCCAGCATTTT.

This clonotype is classed as medium-sized. The chain is built from TRBV4-2 and TRBJ2-7; D is possibly TRBD1 or TRBD2 (7 bases each). Germline V CDR1 and CDR2: LGHNA, YNFKEQ. The CDR3 is made up of 16 amino acids. Trimming removed 1 base from V and 0 bases from J, with 13 bases in between. This CDR3 is CASSQGEGAPSYEQYF. The CDR3 DNA reads as TGTGCCAGCAGCCAAGGGGAGGGGGCCCCCTCCTACGAGCAGTACTTC.

This clonotype was counted many times. The chain combines TRBV6-2 or TRBV6-3 with TRBJ1-2; the match to TRBD1 covers 9 bases. Trimming at V came to 6 bases and at J to 13 bases, leaving 12 bases not matched to a gene. The CDR3 spans 13 residues. Germline V gene lookup returns CDR1 MNHEY and CDR2 SVGEGT. This CDR3 reads CASSRGTGRGPTF. The CDR3 DNA follows: TGTGCCAGCAGCCGTGGGACAGGGCGAGGACCCACCTTC.

This clonotype appeared a few times. The chain couples TRBV6-2 or TRBV6-3 to TRBJ1-5; D is undetermined. Germline assignment: CDR1 MNHEY and CDR2 SVGEGT. V was shortened by 3 bases and J by 7 bases, with 13 bases between the two germline ends. This CDR3 comprises 14 residues. The CDR3 region has the DNA TGTGCCAGCAGTTATTATGCGGTACAACAGCCCCAGCATTTT. Protein product: CASSYYAVQQPQHF.

This clonotype occurred many times. The chain uses TRBV7-3 and TRBJ2-1; possibly TRBD2 for D (5 bases). The germline V gene has CDR1 SGHTA and CDR2 FQGTGA. The CDR3 loop spans 12 amino acids. V was pared by 4 bases and J by 10 bases, with 11 bases between. CDR3 amino acids: CASSSGLEEQFF. CDR3 nucleotides: TGTGCCAGCAGCTCAGGACTGGAGGAGCAGTTCTTC. The whole variable domain, remainder taken from reference TRBV7-3 and TRBJ2-1, is GAGVSQTPSNKVTEKGKYVELRCDPISGHTALYWYRQSLGQGPEFLIYFQGTGAADDSGLPNDRFFAVRPEGSVSTLKIQRTERGDSAVYLCASSSGLEEQFFGPGTRLTVL.

This clonotype was detected ten times or more. The gene calls are TRBV20-1 and TRBJ1-2; D is possibly TRBD1 (5 bases). Germline loops: CDR1 DFQATT, CDR2 SNEGSKA (reference sequence). V was trimmed by 2 bases and J by 10 bases, leaving 17 bases between them. The length of the CDR3 is 13 residues. CDR3 sequence reads: CSARQGHVSDYTF. The CDR3 nucleotides are TGCAGTGCTAGACAAGGACATGTATCTGACTACACCTTC.

This clonotype was recorded at least ten times. CDR3 in amino acids: CSVRQQGLGGSRETQYF. The CDR3 nucleotides read TGCAGCGTTCGCCAACAGGGGTTAGGCGGGAGCAGGGAGACCCAGTACTTC. V is TRBV29-1 and J is TRBJ2-5; D is perhaps TRBD1 or TRBD2 (7 bases each). This CDR3 has 17 residues. Germline CDR1 reads SQVTM; CDR2 reads ANQGSEA. The V end lost 5 bases, the J end lost 5 bases, and 27 bases lay between the germline ends.

This clonotype was counted at least ten times. This chain joins TRBV11-2 and TRBJ2-5, with D unresolved. The CDR3 is 16 residues long. Deletions cut 5 bases from V and 2 bases from J, with 18 bases between. Germline V gene data show CDR1 as SGHAT and CDR2 as FQNNGV. The CDR3 protein is CASSPNWRGSQETQYF. CDR3 coding DNA: TGTGCCAGCAGCCCCAATTGGAGAGGTAGTCAAGAGACCCAGTACTTC.

Ten or more counts support this clonotype. This rearrangement joins TRBV10-3 to TRBJ2-3, with a possible D match to TRBD1 (6 bases). The CDR3 loop spans 15 amino acids. Germline CDR1 reads ENHRY; CDR2 reads SYGVKD. The ends were cut back, 3 bases at V and 0 bases at J, with 10 bases in the middle. The CDR3 here is CAISDRTGSTDTQYF. The CDR3 nucleotides are TGTGCCATCAGTGATCGAACAGGGAGCACAGATACGCAGTATTTT.

This clonotype was observed at least ten times. The CDR3 loop is CASGSLGEQYF. CDR3 coding DNA: TGTGCCAGCGGCTCACTTGGGGAGCAGTACTTC. V is TRBV7-9 and J is TRBJ2-7, with unresolved D. The CDR3 loop spans 11 amino acids. The germline V gene has CDR1 SEHNR and CDR2 FQNEAQ (reference sequence). With 8 bases removed from V and 7 bases from J, the gap between germline ends came to 12 bases.